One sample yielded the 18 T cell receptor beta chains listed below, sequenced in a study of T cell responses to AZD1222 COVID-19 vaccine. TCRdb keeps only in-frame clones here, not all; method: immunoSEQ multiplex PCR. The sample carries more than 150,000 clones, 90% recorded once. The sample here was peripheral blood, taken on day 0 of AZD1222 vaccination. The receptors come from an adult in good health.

CDR3 sequence (DNA): TGTGCCAGTATTGGGTATCAGGGAGTTGAAGCTTTCTTT. Translating it yields CASIGYQGVEAFF. V and J are TRBV25-1 and TRBJ1-1; perhaps TRBD1 as D (5 bases). This CDR3 region has 13 residues. The germline gives CDR1 MGHDK, CDR2 SYGVNS. Trimming removed 9 bases at V and 7 bases at J, with 18 bases between.

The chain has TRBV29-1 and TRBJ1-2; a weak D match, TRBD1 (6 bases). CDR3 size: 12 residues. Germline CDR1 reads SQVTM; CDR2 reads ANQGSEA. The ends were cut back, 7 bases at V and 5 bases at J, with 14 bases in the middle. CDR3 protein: CSAVSTGYGYTF. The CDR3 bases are TGCAGCGCCGTATCGACAGGATATGGCTACACCTTC.

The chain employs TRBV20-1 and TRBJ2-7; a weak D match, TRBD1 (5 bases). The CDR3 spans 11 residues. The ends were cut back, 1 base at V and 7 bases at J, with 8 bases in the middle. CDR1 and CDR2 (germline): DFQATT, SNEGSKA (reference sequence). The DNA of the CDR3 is TGCAGTGCTAGAGTCCCAGGGGAGCAGTACTTC. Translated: CSARVPGEQYF.

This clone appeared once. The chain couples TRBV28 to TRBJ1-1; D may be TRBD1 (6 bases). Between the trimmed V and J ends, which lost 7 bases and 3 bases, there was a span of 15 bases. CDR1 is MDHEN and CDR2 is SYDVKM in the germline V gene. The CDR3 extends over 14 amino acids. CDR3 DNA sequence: TGTGCCAGCACCTACAGGGTTTTTTACACTGAAGCTTTCTTT. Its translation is CASTYRVFYTEAFF.

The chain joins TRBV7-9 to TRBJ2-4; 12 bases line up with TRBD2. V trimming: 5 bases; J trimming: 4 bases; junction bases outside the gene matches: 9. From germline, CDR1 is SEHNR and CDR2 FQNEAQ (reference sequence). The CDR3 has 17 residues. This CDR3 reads CASSAYRLAGAKNIQYF. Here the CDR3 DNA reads TGTGCCAGCAGCGCCTATCGACTAGCGGGAGCAAAAAACATTCAGTACTTC.

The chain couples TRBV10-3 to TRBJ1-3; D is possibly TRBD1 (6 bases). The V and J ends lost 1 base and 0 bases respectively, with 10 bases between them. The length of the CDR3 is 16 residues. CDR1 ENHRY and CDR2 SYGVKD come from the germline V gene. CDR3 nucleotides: TGTGCCATCAGTGAGTGGACAGAGATCTCTGGAAACACCATATATTTT. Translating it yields CAISEWTEISGNTIYF.

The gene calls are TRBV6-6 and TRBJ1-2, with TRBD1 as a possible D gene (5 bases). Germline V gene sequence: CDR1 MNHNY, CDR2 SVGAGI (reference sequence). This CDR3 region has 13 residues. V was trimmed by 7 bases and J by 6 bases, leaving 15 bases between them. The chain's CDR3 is CASTKQGVDGYTF. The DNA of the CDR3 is TGTGCCAGCACCAAACAAGGGGTCGATGGCTACACCTTC.

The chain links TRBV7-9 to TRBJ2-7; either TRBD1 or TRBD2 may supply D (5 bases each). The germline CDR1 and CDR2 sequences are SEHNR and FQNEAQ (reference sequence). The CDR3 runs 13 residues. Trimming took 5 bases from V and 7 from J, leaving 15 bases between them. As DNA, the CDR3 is TGTGCCAGCAGCCCGGGACCGATGAGAGAGCAGTACTTC. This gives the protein CASSPGPMREQYF. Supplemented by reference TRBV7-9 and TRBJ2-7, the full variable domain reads DTGVSQNPRHKITKRGQNVTFRCDPISEHNRLYWYRQTLGQGPEFLTYFQNEAQLEKSRLLSDRFSAERPKGSFSTLEIQRTEQGDSAMYLCASSPGPMREQYFGPGTRLTVT.

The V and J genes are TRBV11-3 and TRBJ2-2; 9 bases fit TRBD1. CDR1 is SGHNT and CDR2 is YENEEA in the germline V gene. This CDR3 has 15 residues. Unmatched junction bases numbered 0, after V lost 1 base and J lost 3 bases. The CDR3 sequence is CASSLGQGDTGELFF. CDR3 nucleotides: TGTGCCAGCAGCTTAGGACAGGGGGACACCGGGGAGCTGTTTTTT.

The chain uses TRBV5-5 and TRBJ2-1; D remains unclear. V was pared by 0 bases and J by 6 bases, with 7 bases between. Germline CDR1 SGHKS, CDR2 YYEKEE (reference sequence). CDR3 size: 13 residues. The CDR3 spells CASSLASPNEQFF. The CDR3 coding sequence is TGTGCCAGCAGCTTGGCCAGTCCCAATGAGCAGTTCTTC.

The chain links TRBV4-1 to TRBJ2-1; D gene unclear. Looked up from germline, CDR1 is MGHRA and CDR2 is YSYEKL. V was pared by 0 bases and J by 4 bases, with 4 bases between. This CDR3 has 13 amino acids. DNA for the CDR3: TGCGCCAGCAGCCAAGAGTCGTACAATGAGCAGTTCTTC. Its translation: CASSQESYNEQFF.

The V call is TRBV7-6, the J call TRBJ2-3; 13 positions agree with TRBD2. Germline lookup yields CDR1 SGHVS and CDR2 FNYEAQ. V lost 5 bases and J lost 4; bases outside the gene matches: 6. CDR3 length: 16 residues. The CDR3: CASSLGLAGRSDTQYF. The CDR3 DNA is TGTGCCAGCAGCCTGGGACTAGCGGGAAGGTCAGATACGCAGTATTTT.

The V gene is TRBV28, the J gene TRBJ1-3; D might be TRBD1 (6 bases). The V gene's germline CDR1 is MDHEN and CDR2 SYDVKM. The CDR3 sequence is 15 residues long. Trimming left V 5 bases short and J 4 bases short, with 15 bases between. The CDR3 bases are TGTGCCAGCAGTGCATACAGGGTGCGGGGAAACACCATATATTTT. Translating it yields CASSAYRVRGNTIYF.

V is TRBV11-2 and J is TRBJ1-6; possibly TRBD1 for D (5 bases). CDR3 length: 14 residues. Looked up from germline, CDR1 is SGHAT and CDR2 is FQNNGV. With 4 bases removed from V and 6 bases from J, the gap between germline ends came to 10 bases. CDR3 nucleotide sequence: TGTGCCAGCAGCTCACATGGGGCTAATTCACCCCTCCACTTT. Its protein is CASSSHGANSPLHF.

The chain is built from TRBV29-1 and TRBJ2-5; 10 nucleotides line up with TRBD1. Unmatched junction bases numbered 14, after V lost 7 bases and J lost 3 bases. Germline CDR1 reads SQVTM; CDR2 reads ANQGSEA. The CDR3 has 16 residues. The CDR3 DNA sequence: TGCAGCGCCCCTCGCCCTGTTGGGACAGGGGAAGAGACCCAGTACTTC. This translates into CSAPRPVGTGEETQYF.

The CDR3 DNA reads TGTGCCTGGAGTTCCGGGGAAGGCGGCTACACCTTC. Translating gives CAWSSGEGGYTF. The chain recombines TRBV30 with TRBJ1-2; D is undetermined. CDR3 length: 12 residues. V was trimmed by 2 bases and J by 8 bases, leaving 12 bases between them. Germline values: CDR1 GTSNPN, CDR2 SVGIG (reference sequence).

CDR3 DNA sequence: TGTGCCAGTCAAACCGGGACTCCGGGCCAAGAGACCCAGTACTTC. This translates into CASQTGTPGQETQYF. The chain joins TRBV19 to TRBJ2-5; D perhaps matches TRBD2 (6 bases). CDR3 size: 15 residues. From germline, CDR1 is LNHDA and CDR2 SQIVND (reference sequence). The V and J ends lost 8 bases and 1 base respectively, with 17 bases between them.

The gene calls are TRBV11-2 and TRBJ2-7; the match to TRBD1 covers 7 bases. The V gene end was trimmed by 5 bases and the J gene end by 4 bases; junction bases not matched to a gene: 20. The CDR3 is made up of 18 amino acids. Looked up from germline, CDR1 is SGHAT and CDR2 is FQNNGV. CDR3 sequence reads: CASSPRDSPGFSRYEQYF. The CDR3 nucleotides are TGTGCCAGCAGCCCAAGGGACAGTCCGGGATTTTCTCGGTACGAGCAGTACTTC.